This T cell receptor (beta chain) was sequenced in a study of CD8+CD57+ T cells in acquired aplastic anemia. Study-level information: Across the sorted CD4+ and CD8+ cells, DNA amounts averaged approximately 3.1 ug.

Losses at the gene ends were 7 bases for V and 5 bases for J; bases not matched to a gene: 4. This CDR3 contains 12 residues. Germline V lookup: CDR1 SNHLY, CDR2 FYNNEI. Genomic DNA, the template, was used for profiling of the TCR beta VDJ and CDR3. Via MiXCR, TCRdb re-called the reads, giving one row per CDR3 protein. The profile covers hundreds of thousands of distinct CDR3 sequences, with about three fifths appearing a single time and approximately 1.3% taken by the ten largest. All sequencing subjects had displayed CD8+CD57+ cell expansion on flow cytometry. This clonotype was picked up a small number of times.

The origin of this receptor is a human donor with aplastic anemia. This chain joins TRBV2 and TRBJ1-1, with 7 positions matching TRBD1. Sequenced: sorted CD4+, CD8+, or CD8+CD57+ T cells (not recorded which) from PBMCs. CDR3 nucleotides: TGTGCCAGCAACCTCAGGGGGACTGAAGCTTTCTTT. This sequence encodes CASNLRGTEAFF.